The rows below give T cell receptor beta chains drawn from one sample of a study of Graves' ophthalmopathy and Graves' hyperthyroidism. TCRdb analysed the multiplex PCR reads with MiXCR anew, one entry per CDR3 protein. The profile shows 350,000 or so distinct CDR3 sequences, roughly a sixth of them singletons. Sequences were obtained from peripheral blood. Receptors originate from an adult man with Graves' ophthalmopathy. Both conserved end residues are part of each CDR3. Some rows have no size entry. The others give once, few or many, or a class for an expanded clone.

V gene: TRBV6-5; clone size: many; J gene: TRBJ1-6; CDR3 protein: CASSYSNLPGTHSPLHF
V gene: TRBV2; clone size: NA; J gene: TRBJ1-6; CDR3 protein: CASSYSERDNSPLHF
V gene: TRBV12-3/TRBV12-4; clone size: NA; J gene: TRBJ1-5; CDR3 protein: CASSLASYRSNQPQHF
V gene: TRBV4-3; clone size: many; J gene: TRBJ1-1; CDR3 protein: CASSQDYHSYYNTEAFF
V gene: TRBV6-2/TRBV6-3; clone size: many; J gene: TRBJ1-3; CDR3 protein: CASDRQTASGNTIYF
V gene: TRBV7-3; clone size: many; J gene: TRBJ2-5; CDR3 protein: CASSLTAGNQETQYF
V gene: TRBV5-1; clone size: many; J gene: TRBJ1-6; CDR3 protein: CASSPGLGGSPLHF
V gene: TRBV15; clone size: many; J gene: TRBJ1-5; CDR3 protein: CATRPRGLGDQPQHF
V gene: TRBV28; clone size: NA; J gene: TRBJ1-2; CDR3 protein: CASKTGTGTLNYGYTF
V gene: TRBV10-2; clone size: many; J gene: TRBJ2-5; CDR3 protein: CASSGWTGGETQYF